Below are 17 T cell receptor beta chains sequenced from a single sample in a study of shared clonotypes between healthy human individuals. CD45RO-negative, CCR7-positively selected cells formed the naive CD8 fraction, excluding terminally differentiated effector memory CD45RA+ cells. Assay used: immunoSEQ multiplex PCR; TCRdb lists only in-frame clones, some missing. The sample lists millions of clones; approximately 94% were seen once. Specimen: naive CD8+ T cells from PBMCs. All receptors come from a man aged 18 to 35 in good health. Some clones in this sample may be carry-over from other donors' samples.

The V gene is TRBV2, the J gene TRBJ2-1; perhaps TRBD2 as D (6 bases). The V and J ends lost 3 bases and 5 bases respectively, with 14 bases between them. The CDR3 spans 15 residues. From germline, CDR1 is SNHLY and CDR2 FYNNEI. The CDR3 region is CASSELAPWDNEQFF. The CDR3 DNA follows: TGTGCCAGCAGTGAGCTAGCGCCGTGGGACAATGAGCAGTTCTTC.

Only a few counts were recorded for this clone. The rearrangement links TRBV7-9 to TRBJ1-5, with 11 bases that match TRBD1. Germline loops: CDR1 SEHNR, CDR2 FQNEAQ (reference sequence). J gave up 5 bases and V 1 base, and 1 base lay outside the gene matches. The CDR3 is made up of 15 amino acids. Here the CDR3 DNA reads TGTGCCAGCAGCTTAGGGACAGGGGGCCATCAGCCCCAGCATTTT. It specifies CASSLGTGGHQPQHF.

The chain uses TRBV27 and TRBJ2-1, with D maybe TRBD2 (6 bases). The V end lost 6 bases, the J end lost 4 bases, and 16 bases lay between the germline ends. The CDR3 is made up of 15 amino acids. CDR1 MNHEY and CDR2 SMNVEV come from the germline V gene (reference sequence). The CDR3 nucleotides read TGTGCCAGCAGGGGCACGGGAGAACAATACAATGAGCAGTTCTTC. Amino acids: CASRGTGEQYNEQFF.

This chain connects TRBV4-1 to TRBJ1-1; weak D call: TRBD1 (5 bases). Per germline, CDR1 MGHRA and CDR2 YSYEKL. V was shortened by 3 bases and J by 8 bases, with 19 bases between the two germline ends. There are 15 residues in the CDR3. This CDR3 reads CASSQDRGGSGEAFF. The CDR3 nucleotides are TGCGCCAGCAGCCAGGATCGGGGGGGGAGCGGAGAAGCTTTCTTT.

This sequence joins TRBV7-9 and TRBJ1-1; perhaps TRBD1 as D (6 bases). V shed 5 bases and J shed 6 bases, with 13 bases lying between them. Germline lookup yields CDR1 SEHNR and CDR2 FQNEAQ (reference sequence). CDR3 length equals 13 residues. CDR3 bases: TGTGCCAGCAGCCCTACAGGGTTCGCTGAAGCTTTCTTT. Translating gives CASSPTGFAEAFF.

The V call is TRBV4-3, the J call TRBJ2-3; D remains ambiguous. V dropped 2 bases and J dropped 5 bases, with 8 bases sitting between them. CDR3 length equals 13 residues. CDR1 is LGHNA and CDR2 is YSLEER in the germline V gene. This chain's CDR3 is CASSQNLKDTQYF. CDR3 nucleotide sequence: TGCGCCAGCAGCCAAAATTTAAAAGATACGCAGTATTTT.

The chain links TRBV5-6 to TRBJ2-5; 10 nucleotides agree with TRBD2. V trimming: 2 bases; J trimming: 2 bases; junction bases outside the gene matches: 3. The CDR3 length is 15 residues. The V gene's germline CDR1 is SGHDT and CDR2 YYEEEE. CDR3 loop: CASSFPGLAQETQYF. In nucleotides, the CDR3 is TGTGCCAGCAGCTTCCCGGGACTAGCGCAAGAGACCCAGTACTTC.

The genes are TRBV10-3 and TRBJ1-2; 9 positions match TRBD1. The CDR3 runs 13 residues. CDR1 is ENHRY, CDR2 SYGVKD, per germline. V was clipped by 6 bases and J by 6 bases; unmatched bases: 5. The CDR3 nucleotides are TGTGCCATCAGGCCGGGACAGGGAGATGGCTACACCTTC. It encodes CAIRPGQGDGYTF.

Concerning this clone itself: At the DNA level, this CDR3 is encoded by other sequences in the same sample as well. The chain joins TRBV9 to TRBJ2-5; TRBD1 matches 7 bases. J gave up 2 bases and V 2 bases, and 3 bases lay outside the gene matches. Germline-derived CDR1 and CDR2 are SGDLS and YYNGEE. The CDR3 spans 14 residues. The CDR3 protein is CASSVGTVQETQYF. The CDR3 DNA reads as TGTGCCAGCAGCGTTGGGACAGTGCAAGAGACCCAGTACTTC.

The chain has TRBV27 and TRBJ1-2; 8 bases match TRBD1. Trimming cost V 6 bases and J 4 bases; bases outside gene matches: 1. CDR1 is MNHEY and CDR2 is SMNVEV in the germline V gene (reference sequence). This CDR3 contains 12 residues. The CDR3 here is CASRTGAYGYTF. Here the CDR3 DNA reads TGTGCCAGCAGGACAGGGGCCTATGGCTACACCTTC.

The chain is built from TRBV27 and TRBJ2-1; 12 bases map to TRBD2. The CDR3 sequence is 15 residues long. V dropped 6 bases and J dropped 3; count of bases not matched to a gene: 3. The V gene's germline CDR1 is MNHEY and CDR2 SMNVEV (reference sequence). The CDR3: CASRVLAGGYNEQFF. The CDR3, as DNA: TGTGCCAGCAGGGTACTAGCGGGGGGCTACAATGAGCAGTTCTTC.

The chain employs TRBV11-2 and TRBJ1-1, with D possibly matching TRBD1 (5 bases). The CDR3 extends over 17 amino acids. Trimming took off 6 bases at V and 0 bases at J, with 20 bases between the two ends. Germline V gene sequence: CDR1 SGHAT, CDR2 FQNNGV. In nucleotides, the CDR3 is TGTGCCAGCAGGACTCTACTCATATCGGACATGAACACTGAAGCTTTCTTT. Its protein is CASRTLLISDMNTEAFF.

The rearrangement uses TRBV28 and TRBJ1-5, with D uncertain. The V and J ends lost 2 bases and 2 bases respectively, with 10 bases between them. Germline V CDR1 and CDR2: MDHEN, SYDVKM. The CDR3 extends over 15 amino acids. CDR3 loop: CASSLVSRGNQPQHF. CDR3 nucleotides: TGTGCCAGCAGTTTAGTAAGTAGAGGCAATCAGCCCCAGCATTTT. The entire variable domain, with the rest obtained from reference TRBV28 and TRBJ1-5, is as follows: DVKVTQSSRYLVKRTGEKVFLECVQDMDHENMFWYRQDPGLGLRLIYFSYDVKMKEKGDIPEGYSVSREKKERFSLILESASTNQTSMYLCASSLVSRGNQPQHFGDGTRLSIL.

This sequence joins TRBV19 and TRBJ2-1; TRBD2 aligns across 13 bases. The CDR3 runs to 18 residues. CDR1 and CDR2 from the germline V gene are LNHDA and SQIVND (reference sequence). V dropped 1 base and J dropped 8; count of bases not matched to a gene: 11. In DNA, the CDR3 is TGTGCCAGTAGTATAGCGGGGGGACTAGCGGGAAAGGCTTATGAGCAGTTCTTC. Its protein is CASSIAGGLAGKAYEQFF.

The chain recombines TRBV28 with TRBJ1-2; D possibly corresponds to TRBD1 (6 bases). CDR3 length equals 15 residues. Germline loops: CDR1 MDHEN, CDR2 SYDVKM. The V end was cut by 5 bases, the J end by 4 bases, with 17 bases between. The CDR3 sequence is CASSLEGWGAYGYTF. In DNA, the CDR3 is TGTGCCAGCAGTCTAGAGGGCTGGGGGGCCTATGGCTACACCTTC.

The chain recombines TRBV18 with TRBJ2-1; D is possibly TRBD1 (6 bases). Germline V gives CDR1 KGHSH, CDR2 LQKENI. V was trimmed by 5 bases and J by 2 bases, leaving 13 bases between them. The CDR3 is 15 residues long. The CDR3 loop reads CASSVQGSAYNEQFF. CDR3 DNA sequence: TGTGCCAGCTCAGTCCAGGGGTCGGCCTACAATGAGCAGTTCTTC.

The chain uses TRBV4-1 and TRBJ2-5; D tentatively reads TRBD1 or TRBD2 (7 bases each). The V end was cut by 3 bases, the J end by 4 bases, with 15 bases between. Germline CDR1 MGHRA, CDR2 YSYEKL. The length of the CDR3 is 15 residues. The CDR3 protein is CASSQTGWEGETQYF. CDR3 sequence (DNA): TGCGCCAGCAGCCAGACAGGGTGGGAGGGAGAGACCCAGTACTTC.